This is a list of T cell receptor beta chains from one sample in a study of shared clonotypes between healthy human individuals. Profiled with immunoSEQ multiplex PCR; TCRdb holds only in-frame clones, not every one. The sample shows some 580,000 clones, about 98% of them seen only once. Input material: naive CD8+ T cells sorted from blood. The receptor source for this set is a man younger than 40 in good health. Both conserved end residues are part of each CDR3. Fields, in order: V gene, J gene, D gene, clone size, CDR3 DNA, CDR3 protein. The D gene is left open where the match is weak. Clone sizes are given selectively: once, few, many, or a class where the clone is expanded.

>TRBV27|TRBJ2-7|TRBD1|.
TGTGCCAGCAGCCCAAGACAGGGCCGGGAGCAGTACTTC
CASSPRQGREQYF
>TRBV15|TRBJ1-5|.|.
TGTGCCACCAGCAGAAGGGGTGGATCCCTCCAGCAGCCCCAGCATTTT
CATSRRGGSLQQPQHF
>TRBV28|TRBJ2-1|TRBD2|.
TGTGCCAGCAGTTTCCCCGGGACTAGCTCCTACAATGAGCAGTTCTTC
CASSFPGTSSYNEQFF
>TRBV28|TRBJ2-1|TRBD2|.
TGTGCCAGCAGTTCCAATGAAGCGGGGCCCTACAATGAGCAGTTCTTC
CASSSNEAGPYNEQFF
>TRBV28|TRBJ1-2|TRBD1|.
TGTGCCAGCAGTTCAGGACAGGGGGCAACTGGCTACACCTTC
CASSSGQGATGYTF
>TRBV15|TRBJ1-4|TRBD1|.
TGTGCCACCAGCAAGCCGGACAGGGGATATGAAAAACTGTTTTTT
CATSKPDRGYEKLFF
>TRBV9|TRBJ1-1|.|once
TGTGCCAGCAGCGTGGGGGTAGGCACTGAAGCTTTCTTT
CASSVGVGTEAFF
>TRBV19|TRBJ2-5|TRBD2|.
TGTGCCAGTAGTTCCTCTAGCGGACAAGAGACCCAGTACTTC
CASSSSSGQETQYF
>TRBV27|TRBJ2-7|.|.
TGTGCCAGCAGTTTAGGGAGCGGTTCCTACGAGCAGTACTTC
CASSLGSGSYEQYF
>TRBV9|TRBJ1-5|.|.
TGTGCCAGCAGCCTCTGGGGGGGGTCCAATCAGCCCCAGCATTTT
CASSLWGGSNQPQHF
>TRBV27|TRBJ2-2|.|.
TGTGCCAGCAGTTTGCAGATCACCGGGGAGCTGTTTTTT
CASSLQITGELFF
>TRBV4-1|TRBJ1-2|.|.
TGCGCCAGCAGCCAATTACTACGTGTTGACTATGGCTACACCTTC
CASSQLLRVDYGYTF
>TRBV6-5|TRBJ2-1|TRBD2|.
TGTGCCAGCAGTACCGGCGGGAGCCTTCACAATGAGCAGTTCTTC
CASSTGGSLHNEQFF
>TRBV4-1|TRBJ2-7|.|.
TGCGCCAGCAGCCAAGGGCCAGGAACCTCCTACGAGCAGTACTTC
CASSQGPGTSYEQYF
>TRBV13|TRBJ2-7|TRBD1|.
TGTGCCAGCAGCCACAGGGGGCGACCCTACGAGCAGTACTTC
CASSHRGRPYEQYF
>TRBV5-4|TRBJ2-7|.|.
TGTGCCAGCAGCTCGGACGGAGTGGAGCAGTACTTC
CASSSDGVEQYF
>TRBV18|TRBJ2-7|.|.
TGTGCCAGCTCACCCCAGGAGGGCGCCTACTACGAGCAGTACTTC
CASSPQEGAYYEQYF
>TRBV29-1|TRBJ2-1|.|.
TGCAGCGTTGAAGGGGAGGAGCCGGGCGAGAATGAGCAGTTCTTC
CSVEGEEPGENEQFF
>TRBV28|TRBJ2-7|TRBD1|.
TGTGCCAGCAGACCCTTTAGACAGGGCTCCTACGAGCAGTACTTC
CASRPFRQGSYEQYF
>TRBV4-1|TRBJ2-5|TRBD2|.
TGCGCCAGCAGCCAAGTCTCGGGACTAGCGGGAGTAGGGGAGACCCAGTACTTC
CASSQVSGLAGVGETQYF
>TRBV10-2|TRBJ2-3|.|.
TGCGCCAGCAGGGCGGGGACAGATACGCAGTATTTT
CASRAGTDTQYF
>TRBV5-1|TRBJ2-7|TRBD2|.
TGCGCCGGAAGAGGAAGAGCGGGAGTCCTTACTCCGAATCCCTACGAGCAGTACTTC
CAGRGRAGVLTPNPYEQYF
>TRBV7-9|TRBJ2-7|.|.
TGTGCCAGCAGCTCACCCGGGACCGAATCCTACGAGCAGTACTTC
CASSSPGTESYEQYF
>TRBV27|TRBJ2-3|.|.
TGTGCCAGCAGTTCCCCAGGCGCGCGCGCAGATACGCAGTATTTT
CASSSPGARADTQYF
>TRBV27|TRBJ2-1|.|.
TGTGCCAGCACAAGGGGATTATACAATGAGCAGTTCTTC
CASTRGLYNEQFF
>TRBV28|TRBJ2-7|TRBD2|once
TGTGCCAGCAGTTTGCAGCTAGCGGACGAGCAGTACTTC
CASSLQLADEQYF
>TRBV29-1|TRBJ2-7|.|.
TGCAGCGTTGCCCCGGGGCACAGAACCTACGAGCAGTACTTC
CSVAPGHRTYEQYF
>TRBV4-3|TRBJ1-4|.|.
TGCGCCAGCAGCCAAGCTCCGGGGACGGGTGAAAAACTGTTTTTT
CASSQAPGTGEKLFF
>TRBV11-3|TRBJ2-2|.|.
TGTGCCAGCAGCTCCAGACAGGTCTCCGGGGAGCTGTTTTTT
CASSSRQVSGELFF
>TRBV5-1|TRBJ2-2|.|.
TGCGCCAGCGCTCTTTCAGGGTTGGACGGGGAGCTGTTTTTT
CASALSGLDGELFF
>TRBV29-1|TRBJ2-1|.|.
TGCAGCGTTGTCATGGGCGTAGCGACCGACAATGAGCAGTTCTTC
CSVVMGVATDNEQFF
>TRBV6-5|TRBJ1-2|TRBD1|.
TGTGCCAGCAGTTACCGGACAGGGTGGAGGGGCTACACCTTC
CASSYRTGWRGYTF
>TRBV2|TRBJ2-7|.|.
TGTGCCAGCAGTGGGGGACCCTACGAGCAGTACTTC
CASSGGPYEQYF
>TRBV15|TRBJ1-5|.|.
TGTGCCACGACCTCTACAGAAGGGGGAAATCAGCCCCAGCATTTT
CATTSTEGGNQPQHF
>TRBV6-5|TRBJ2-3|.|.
TGTGCCAGCAGCCCACCGGTCGGGGATACGCAGTATTTT
CASSPPVGDTQYF
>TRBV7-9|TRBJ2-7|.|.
TGTGCCAGCAGCTGGGCTAGCTCCTACGAGCAGTACTTC
CASSWASSYEQYF
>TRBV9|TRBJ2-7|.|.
TGTGCCAGCAGCGATGGGAGCTACGAGCAGTACTTC
CASSDGSYEQYF
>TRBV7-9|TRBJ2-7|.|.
TGTGCCAGCAGCTTACCCCCTGACAGGTCCCTCTCCTACGAGCAGTACTTC
CASSLPPDRSLSYEQYF
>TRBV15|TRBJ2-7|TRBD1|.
TGTGCCACCTCGGGACAGGGAGCCTACGAGCAGTACTTC
CATSGQGAYEQYF
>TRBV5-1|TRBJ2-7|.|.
TGCGCCAGCAGCGAGCGCCTTCCAGGGGAATACGAGCAGTACTTC
CASSERLPGEYEQYF
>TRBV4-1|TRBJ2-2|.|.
TGCGCCAGCAGCCCCTTCCTGGGGATCACCGGGGAGCTGTTTTTT
CASSPFLGITGELFF
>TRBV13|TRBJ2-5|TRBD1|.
TGTGCCAGCAGCTCAGGACAGGGCTCTGGTCAAGAGACCCAGTACTTC
CASSSGQGSGQETQYF
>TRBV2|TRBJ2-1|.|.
TGTGCCAGCAGTGAAGTATACAGCCACAATGAGCAGTTCTTC
CASSEVYSHNEQFF
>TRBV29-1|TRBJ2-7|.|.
TGCAGCGTTGCCGAAGGGGCGAGCTCCTACGAGCAGTACTTC
CSVAEGASSYEQYF
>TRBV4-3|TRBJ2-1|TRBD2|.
TGCGCCAGCAGCCCCGGACTAGCGGATTACAATGAGCAGTTCTTC
CASSPGLADYNEQFF
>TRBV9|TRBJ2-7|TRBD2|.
TGTGCCAGCAGCGTAGGTTGGGGTGCTAGCGGAGACGAGCAGTACTTC
CASSVGWGASGDEQYF
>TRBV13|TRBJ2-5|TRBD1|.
TGTGCCAGCAGCAAGACAGGGGGCGAAGAGACCCAGTACTTC
CASSKTGGEETQYF
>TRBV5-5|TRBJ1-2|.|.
TGTGCCAGCAGCTTGCTTGGGGGAGCTAACTATGGCTACACCTTC
CASSLLGGANYGYTF
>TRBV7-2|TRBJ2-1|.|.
TGTGCCAGCAGCTTAGTGGGTTTGAGGGGAAGCCCCTACAATGAGCAGTTCTTC
CASSLVGLRGSPYNEQFF
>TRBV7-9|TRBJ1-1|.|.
TGTGCCAGCAGCTTAGGTGGAGGGACTGAAGCTTTCTTT
CASSLGGGTEAFF